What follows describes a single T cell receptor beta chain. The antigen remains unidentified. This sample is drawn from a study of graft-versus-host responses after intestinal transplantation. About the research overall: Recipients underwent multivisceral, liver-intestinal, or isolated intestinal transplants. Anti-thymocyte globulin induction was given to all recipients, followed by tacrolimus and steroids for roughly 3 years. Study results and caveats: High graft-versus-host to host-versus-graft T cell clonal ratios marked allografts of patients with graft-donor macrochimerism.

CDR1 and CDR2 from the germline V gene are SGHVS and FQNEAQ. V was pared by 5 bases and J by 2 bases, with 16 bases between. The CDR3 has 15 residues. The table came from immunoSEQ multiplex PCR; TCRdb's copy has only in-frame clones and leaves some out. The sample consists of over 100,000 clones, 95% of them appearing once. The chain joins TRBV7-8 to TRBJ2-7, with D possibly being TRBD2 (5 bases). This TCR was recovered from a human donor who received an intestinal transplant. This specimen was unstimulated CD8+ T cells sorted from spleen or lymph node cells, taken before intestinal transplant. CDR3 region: CASSHGVGRTYEQYF. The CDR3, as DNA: TGTGCCAGCAGCCACGGGGTTGGACGAACCTACGAGCAGTACTTC.